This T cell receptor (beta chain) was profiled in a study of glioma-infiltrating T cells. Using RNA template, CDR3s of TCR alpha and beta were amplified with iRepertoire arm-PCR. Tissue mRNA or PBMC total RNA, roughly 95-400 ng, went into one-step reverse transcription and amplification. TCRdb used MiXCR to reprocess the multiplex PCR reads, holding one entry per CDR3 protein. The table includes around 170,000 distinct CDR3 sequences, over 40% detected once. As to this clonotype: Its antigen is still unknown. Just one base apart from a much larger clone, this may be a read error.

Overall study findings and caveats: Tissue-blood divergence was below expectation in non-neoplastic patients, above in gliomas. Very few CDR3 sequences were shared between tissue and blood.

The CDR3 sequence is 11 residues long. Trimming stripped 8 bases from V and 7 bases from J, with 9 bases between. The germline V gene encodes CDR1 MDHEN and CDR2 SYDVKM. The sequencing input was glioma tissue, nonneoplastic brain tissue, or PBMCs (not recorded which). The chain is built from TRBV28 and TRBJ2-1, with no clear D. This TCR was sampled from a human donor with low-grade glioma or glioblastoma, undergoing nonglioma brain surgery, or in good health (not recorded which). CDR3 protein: CASEYGNEQFF. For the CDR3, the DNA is TGTGCCAGCGAATACGGGAATGAGCAGTTCTTC. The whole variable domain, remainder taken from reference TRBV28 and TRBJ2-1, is DVKVTQSSRYLVKRTGEKVFLECVQDMDHENMFWYRQDPGLGLRLIYFSYDVKMKEKGDIPEGYSVSREKKERFSLILESASTNQTSMYLCASEYGNEQFFGPGTRLTVL.